These 13 T cell receptor beta chains were sequenced from one sample in a study of CD8 T cells in ankylosing spondylitis. Overall study results and limits: Seemingly characteristic of ankylosing spondylitis blood was a TCR beta motif consisting of under 10 highly homologous variants.

TCRdb re-analysed the 5' RACE reads in MiXCR, keeping a single row per CDR3 protein. The repertoire holds a few hundred thousand distinct CDR3 sequences, less than 9.5% seen once, with more than 12% in the top ten. No antigen is known for these receptors. The specimen sequenced was blood, either unsorted or a sorted T cell fraction (not recorded which). The receptors were sampled from a male donor with ankylosing spondylitis.

The chain has TRBV10-3 and TRBJ2-3; D might be TRBD2 (5 bases). The germline gives CDR1 ENHRY, CDR2 SYGVKD. V gave up 6 bases and J gave up 5 bases, with 15 bases separating them. There are 14 residues in the CDR3. The CDR3 nucleotides are TGTGCCATCAGGGGAGAAGTAACGGGAGATACGCAGTATTTT. It codes for CAIRGEVTGDTQYF.

This clonotype was detected only a few times. The chain uses TRBV9 and TRBJ2-5; possible D gene TRBD2, 5 bases. Germline V gene sequence: CDR1 SGDLS, CDR2 YYNGEE. The CDR3 sequence is 15 residues long. V was shortened by 1 base and J by 4 bases, with 14 bases between the two germline ends. The chain's CDR3 is CASSVTSEGRETQYF. CDR3 DNA sequence: TGTGCCAGCAGCGTAACTTCCGAGGGAAGAGAGACCCAGTACTTC.

The chain carries TRBV5-1 and TRBJ2-6; D ambiguous. Per germline, CDR1 SGHRS and CDR2 YFSETQ. V was trimmed by 0 bases and J by 0 bases, leaving 7 bases between them. The CDR3 runs 16 residues. The CDR3 here is CASSLGQLSGANVLTF. For the CDR3, the DNA is TGCGCCAGCAGCTTGGGACAACTCTCTGGGGCCAACGTCCTGACTTTC.

This clonotype has a handful of counts. The chain joins TRBV5-1 to TRBJ2-5; 9 nucleotides agree with TRBD1. Germline CDR1 reads SGHRS; CDR2 reads YFSETQ. Losses at the gene ends were 4 bases for V and 5 bases for J; bases not matched to a gene: 3. The CDR3 length is 13 residues. The CDR3 coding sequence is TGCGCCAGCAGCCGGACAGGGGATGAGACCCAGTACTTC. As protein: CASSRTGDETQYF.

This chain links TRBV5-1 with TRBJ2-5; 10 nucleotides line up with TRBD1. Losses at the gene ends were 3 bases for V and 4 bases for J; bases not matched to a gene: 6. Germline CDR1 and CDR2: SGHRS and YFSETQ. The CDR3 sequence is 15 residues long. The CDR3 protein is CASSSPGQGRETQYF. For the CDR3, the DNA is TGCGCCAGCAGCTCACCGGGACAGGGGAGAGAGACCCAGTACTTC.

The chain combines TRBV20-1 with TRBJ1-2; possibly TRBD1 for D (5 bases). Deletions cut 4 bases from V and 0 bases from J, with 12 bases between. CDR3 length: 14 residues. CDR1 DFQATT and CDR2 SNEGSKA come from the germline V gene (reference sequence). This CDR3 reads CSANSQAANYGYTF. CDR3 DNA sequence: TGCAGTGCTAATTCACAGGCCGCTAACTATGGCTACACCTTC.

V and J are TRBV10-3 and TRBJ2-6; weak D call: TRBD1 (5 bases). CDR3 length: 16 residues. The V and J ends lost 0 bases and 0 bases respectively, with 6 bases between them. Germline V CDR1 and CDR2: ENHRY, SYGVKD. Here the CDR3 DNA reads TGTGCCATCAGTGAGTCCAGGGTCTCTGGGGCCAACGTCCTGACTTTC. Translating it yields CAISESRVSGANVLTF.

This clonotype was found a few times. The V gene is TRBV7-9, the J gene TRBJ1-2; D unresolved. Germline V gene lookup returns CDR1 SEHNR and CDR2 FQNEAQ (reference sequence). The CDR3 spans 16 residues. Trimming left V 0 bases short and J 5 bases short, with 16 bases between. CDR3 nucleotide sequence: TGTGCCAGCAGCTTAGCGCGCGGGCCCGTCGGATATGGCTACACCTTC. Amino acid sequence: CASSLARGPVGYGYTF.

This clonotype was counted ten times or more. The V call is TRBV4-1, the J call TRBJ2-1; 9 nucleotides match TRBD2. From germline, CDR1 is MGHRA and CDR2 YSYEKL. Unmatched junction bases numbered 17, after V lost 0 bases and J lost 8 bases. CDR3 length: 19 residues. The CDR3 here is CASSQDGGLLAGIGHEQFF. The DNA for the CDR3 is TGCGCCAGCAGCCAAGATGGGGGCCTTCTAGCGGGAATCGGTCATGAGCAGTTCTTC.

The sample holds many counts of this clonotype. The chain uses TRBV12-3 or TRBV12-4 and TRBJ2-5, with 9 bases matching TRBD1. The CDR3 is made up of 13 amino acids. The V and J ends lost 6 bases and 3 bases, in that order; junction bases with no gene match: 2. CDR3 sequence reads: CASRRTGEETQYF. The CDR3, as DNA: TGTGCCAGCAGACGGACAGGGGAAGAGACCCAGTACTTC.

This clonotype has a count of ten or more. This chain uses TRBV5-1 with TRBJ2-5; D unresolved. The V gene lost 2 bases and the J gene lost 5 bases, with 7 bases spanning the gap. CDR1 SGHRS and CDR2 YFSETQ come from the germline V gene. This CDR3 is built from 12 residues. The CDR3 DNA sequence: TGCGCCAGCAGCTTAATCAGTGAGACCCAGTACTTC. This translates into CASSLISETQYF.

The chain employs TRBV5-1 and TRBJ2-2; D is possibly TRBD2 (5 bases). This CDR3 is built from 16 residues. Germline CDR1 is SGHRS and CDR2 is YFSETQ. V was pared by 4 bases and J by 1 base, with 14 bases between. DNA of the CDR3: TGCGCCAGCAGCCCGCCGGCAGCGGTGAACACCGGGGAGCTGTTTTTT. It translates to CASSPPAAVNTGELFF.

This clonotype was detected only a few times. J is TRBJ2-2 and V is TRBV6-5; D is unresolved. V lost 1 base and J lost 7, with 16 bases in between. The CDR3 loop spans 16 amino acids. The germline gives CDR1 MNHEY, CDR2 SVGAGI. CDR3 sequence: CASSYYPKGNSGELFF. DNA for the CDR3: TGTGCCAGCAGTTACTACCCCAAAGGGAATAGCGGGGAGCTGTTTTTT.